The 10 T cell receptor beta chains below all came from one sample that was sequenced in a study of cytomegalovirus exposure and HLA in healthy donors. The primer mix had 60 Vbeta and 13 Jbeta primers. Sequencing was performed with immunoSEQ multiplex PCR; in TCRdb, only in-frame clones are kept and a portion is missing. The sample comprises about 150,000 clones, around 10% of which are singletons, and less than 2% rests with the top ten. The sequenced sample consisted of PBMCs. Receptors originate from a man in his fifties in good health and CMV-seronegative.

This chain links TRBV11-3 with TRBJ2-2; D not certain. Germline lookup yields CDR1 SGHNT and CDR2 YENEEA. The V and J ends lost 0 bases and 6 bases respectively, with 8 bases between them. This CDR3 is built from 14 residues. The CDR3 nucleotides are TGTGCCAGCAGCTTAGAACTGGGCGCCGGGGAGCTGTTTTTT. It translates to CASSLELGAGELFF. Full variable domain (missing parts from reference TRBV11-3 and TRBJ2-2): EAGVVQSPRYKIIEKKQPVAFWCNPISGHNTLYWYLQNLGQGPELLIRYENEEAVDDSQLPKDRFSAERLKGVDSTLKIQPAELGDSAVYLCASSLELGAGELFFGEGSRLTVL.

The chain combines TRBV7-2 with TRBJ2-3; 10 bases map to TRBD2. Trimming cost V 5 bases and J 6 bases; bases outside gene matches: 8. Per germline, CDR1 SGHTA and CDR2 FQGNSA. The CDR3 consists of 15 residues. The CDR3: CASSLSGGLGDTQYF. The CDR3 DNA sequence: TGTGCCAGCAGCCTTAGCGGGGGGCTCGGTGATACGCAGTATTTT.

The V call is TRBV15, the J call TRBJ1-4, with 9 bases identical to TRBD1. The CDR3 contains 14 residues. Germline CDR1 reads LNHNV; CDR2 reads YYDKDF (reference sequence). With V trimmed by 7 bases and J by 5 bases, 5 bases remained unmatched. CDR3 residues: CATNRDRVNEKLFF. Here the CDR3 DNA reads TGTGCCACCAACCGGGACAGGGTAAATGAAAAACTGTTTTTT.

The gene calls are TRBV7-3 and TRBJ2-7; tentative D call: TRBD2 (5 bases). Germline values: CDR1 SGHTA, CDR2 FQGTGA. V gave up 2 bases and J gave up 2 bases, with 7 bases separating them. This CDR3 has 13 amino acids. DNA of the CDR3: TGTGCCAGCAGCTTATCGGGAACCTACGAGCAGTACTTC. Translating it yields CASSLSGTYEQYF. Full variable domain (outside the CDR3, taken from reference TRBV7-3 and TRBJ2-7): GAGVSQTPSNKVTEKGKYVELRCDPISGHTALYWYRQSLGQGPEFLIYFQGTGAADDSGLPNDRFFAVRPEGSVSTLKIQRTERGDSAVYLCASSLSGTYEQYFGPGTRLTVT.

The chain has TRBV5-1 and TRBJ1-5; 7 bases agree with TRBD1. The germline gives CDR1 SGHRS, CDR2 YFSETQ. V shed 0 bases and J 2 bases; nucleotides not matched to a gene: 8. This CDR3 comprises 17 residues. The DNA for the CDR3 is TGCGCCAGCAGCTTGGACAGGGGCGCATGGGGCAATCAGCCCCAGCATTTT. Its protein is CASSLDRGAWGNQPQHF.

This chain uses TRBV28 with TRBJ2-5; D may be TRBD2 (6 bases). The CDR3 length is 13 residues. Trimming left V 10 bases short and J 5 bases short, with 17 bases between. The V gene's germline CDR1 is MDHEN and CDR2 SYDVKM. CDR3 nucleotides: TGTGCCACCAATGTCGGGGGAAGGGAGACCCAGTACTTC. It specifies CATNVGGRETQYF.

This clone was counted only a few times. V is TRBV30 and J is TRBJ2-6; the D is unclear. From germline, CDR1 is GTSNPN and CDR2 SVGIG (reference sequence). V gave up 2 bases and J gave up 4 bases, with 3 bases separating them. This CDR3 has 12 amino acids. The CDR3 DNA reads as TGTGCCTGGAGTAGCGGGGCCAACGTCCTGACTTTC. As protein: CAWSSGANVLTF.

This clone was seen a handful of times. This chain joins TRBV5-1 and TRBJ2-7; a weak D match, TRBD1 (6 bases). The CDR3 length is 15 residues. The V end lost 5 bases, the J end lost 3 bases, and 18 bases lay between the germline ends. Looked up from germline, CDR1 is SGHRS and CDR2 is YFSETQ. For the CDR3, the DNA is TGCGCCAGCAGACTACAACAGGGTATAGGCTACGAGCAGTACTTC. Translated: CASRLQQGIGYEQYF.

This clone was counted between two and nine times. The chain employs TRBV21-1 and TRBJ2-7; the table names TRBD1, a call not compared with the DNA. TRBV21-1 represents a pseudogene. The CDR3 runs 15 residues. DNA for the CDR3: TGTGCCAGCAGTACGAGGACAGGCAACTCCTACGAGCAGTACTTC. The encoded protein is CASSTRTGNSYEQYF.

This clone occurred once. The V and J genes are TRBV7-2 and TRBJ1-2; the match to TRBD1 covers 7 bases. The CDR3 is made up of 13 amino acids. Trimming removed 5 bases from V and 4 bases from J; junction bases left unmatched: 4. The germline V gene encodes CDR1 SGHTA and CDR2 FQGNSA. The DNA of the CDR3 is TGTGCCAGCAGCCCAGGACAGGTCTATGGCTACACCTTC. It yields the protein CASSPGQVYGYTF.